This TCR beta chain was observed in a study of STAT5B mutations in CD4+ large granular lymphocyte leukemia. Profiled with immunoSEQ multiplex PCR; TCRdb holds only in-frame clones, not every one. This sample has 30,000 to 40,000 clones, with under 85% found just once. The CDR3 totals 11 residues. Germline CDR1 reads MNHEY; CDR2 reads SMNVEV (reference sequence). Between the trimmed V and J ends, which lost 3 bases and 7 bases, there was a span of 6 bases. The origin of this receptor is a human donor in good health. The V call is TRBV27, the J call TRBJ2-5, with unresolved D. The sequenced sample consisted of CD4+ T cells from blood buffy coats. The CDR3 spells CASSFDGTQYF. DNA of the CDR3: TGTGCCAGCAGTTTTGACGGGACCCAGTACTTC.